These T cell receptor beta chains were read from a single sample in a study of CD8+CD57+ T cells in acquired aplastic anemia. TCRdb reprocessed the reads with MiXCR, giving one entry per CDR3 protein. The data show about 170,000 distinct CDR3 sequences, about 64% seen once. Material for sequencing was sorted CD4+, CD8+, or CD8+CD57+ T cells (not recorded which) from PBMCs. The receptors stem from a human donor in good health. Each CDR3 is given with its conserved first and last residue. A D gene is named only where the DNA matches it firmly.

j_call d_call v_call cdr3_aa
TRBJ1-3 TRBD1 TRBV2 CASRDSGQLNTIYF
TRBJ2-7 - TRBV7-2 CASSLTGAYEQYF
TRBJ2-7 - TRBV5-1 CASSPSAGDIYEQYF
TRBJ1-5 - TRBV9 CASSAGQMNQPQHF
TRBJ1-5 - TRBV5-6 CASSLASRDSNQPQHF
TRBJ1-1 - TRBV9 CASNVGGGTEAFF
TRBJ2-5 - TRBV13 CASSSSDSGQETQYF
TRBJ2-5 - TRBV7-2 CASSQTRETQYF
TRBJ1-2 - TRBV15 CATSRALDTQTPGYTF
TRBJ2-5 - TRBV7-6 CASSATKPETQYF
TRBJ2-3 - TRBV10-1 CASSESGTGDTQYF
TRBJ2-7 - TRBV29-1 CSVDTGSSYEQYF
TRBJ1-1 - TRBV7-9 CASSFGTANTEAFF
TRBJ2-3 TRBD1 TRBV24-1 CATSDSTGGLSTGTQYF
TRBJ2-5 TRBD2 TRBV7-2 CASSSQRGEEIQYF
TRBJ1-2 - TRBV2 CASSEAWQGIGYAF